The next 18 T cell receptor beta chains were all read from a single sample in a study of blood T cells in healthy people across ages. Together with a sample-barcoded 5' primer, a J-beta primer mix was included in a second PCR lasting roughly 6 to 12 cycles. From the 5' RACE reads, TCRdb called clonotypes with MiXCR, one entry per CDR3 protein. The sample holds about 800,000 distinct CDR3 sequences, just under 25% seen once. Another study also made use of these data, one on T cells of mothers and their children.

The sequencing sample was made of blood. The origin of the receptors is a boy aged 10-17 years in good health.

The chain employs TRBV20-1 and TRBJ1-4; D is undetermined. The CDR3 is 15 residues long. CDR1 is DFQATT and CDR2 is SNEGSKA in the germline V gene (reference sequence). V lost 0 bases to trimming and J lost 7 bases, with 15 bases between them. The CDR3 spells CSARDLDSSSEKLFF. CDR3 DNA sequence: TGCAGTGCTAGAGATTTGGATTCGTCGAGTGAAAAACTGTTTTTT.

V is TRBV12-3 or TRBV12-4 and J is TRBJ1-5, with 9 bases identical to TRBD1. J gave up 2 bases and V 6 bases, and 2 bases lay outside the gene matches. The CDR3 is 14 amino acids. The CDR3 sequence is CASRRTGGNQPQHF. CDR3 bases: TGTGCCAGCAGGAGGACAGGGGGCAATCAGCCCCAGCATTTT.

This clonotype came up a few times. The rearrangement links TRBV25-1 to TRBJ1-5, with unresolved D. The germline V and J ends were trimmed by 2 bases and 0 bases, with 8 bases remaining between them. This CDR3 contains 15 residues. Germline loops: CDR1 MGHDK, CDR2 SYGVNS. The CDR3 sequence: CASSEGSVSNQPQHF. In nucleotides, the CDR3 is TGTGCCAGCAGTGAAGGTTCCGTTAGCAATCAGCCCCAGCATTTT.

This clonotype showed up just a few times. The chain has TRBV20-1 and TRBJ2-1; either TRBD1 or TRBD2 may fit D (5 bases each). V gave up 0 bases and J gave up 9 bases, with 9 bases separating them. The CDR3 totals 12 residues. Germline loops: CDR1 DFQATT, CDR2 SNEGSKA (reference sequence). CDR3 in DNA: TGCAGTGCTAGAGATATCGGGGCTGAGCAGTTCTTC. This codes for CSARDIGAEQFF.

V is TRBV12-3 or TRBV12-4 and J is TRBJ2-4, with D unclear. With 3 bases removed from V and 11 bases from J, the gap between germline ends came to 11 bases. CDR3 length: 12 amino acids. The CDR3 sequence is CASSLGRALQYF. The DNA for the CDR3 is TGTGCCAGCAGTTTGGGAAGGGCTCTTCAGTACTTC.

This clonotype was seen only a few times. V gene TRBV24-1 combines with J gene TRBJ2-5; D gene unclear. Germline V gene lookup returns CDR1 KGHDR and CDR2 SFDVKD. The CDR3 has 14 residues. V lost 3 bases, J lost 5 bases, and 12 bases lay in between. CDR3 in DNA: TGTGCCACCAGTGATGTTTACAGTTGGGAGACCCAGTACTTC. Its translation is CATSDVYSWETQYF.

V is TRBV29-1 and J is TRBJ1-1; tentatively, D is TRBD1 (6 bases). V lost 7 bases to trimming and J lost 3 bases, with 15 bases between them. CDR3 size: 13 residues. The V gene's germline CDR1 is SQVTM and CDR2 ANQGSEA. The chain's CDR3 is CSAGEGGHTEAFF. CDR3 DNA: TGCAGCGCCGGTGAGGGGGGTCACACTGAAGCTTTCTTT.

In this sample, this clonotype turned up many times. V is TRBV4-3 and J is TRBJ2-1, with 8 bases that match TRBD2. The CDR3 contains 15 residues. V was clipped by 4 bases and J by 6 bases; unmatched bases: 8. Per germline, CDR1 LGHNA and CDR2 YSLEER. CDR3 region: CASSPEREQSNEQFF. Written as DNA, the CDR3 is TGCGCCAGCAGCCCAGAGCGGGAGCAATCCAATGAGCAGTTCTTC.

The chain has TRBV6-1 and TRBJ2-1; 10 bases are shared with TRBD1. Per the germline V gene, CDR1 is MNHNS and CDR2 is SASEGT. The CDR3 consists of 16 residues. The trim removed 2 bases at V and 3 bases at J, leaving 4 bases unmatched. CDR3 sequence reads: CASSERGTGDYNEQFF. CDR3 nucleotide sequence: TGTGCCAGCAGTGAACGAGGGACAGGGGACTACAATGAGCAGTTCTTC.

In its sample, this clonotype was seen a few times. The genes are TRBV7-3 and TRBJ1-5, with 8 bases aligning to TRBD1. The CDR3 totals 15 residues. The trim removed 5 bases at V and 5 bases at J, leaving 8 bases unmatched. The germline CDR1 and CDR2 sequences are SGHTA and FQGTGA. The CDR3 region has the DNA TGTGCCAGCAGCCCACGACAGGGGTGGCATCAGCCCCAGCATTTT. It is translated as CASSPRQGWHQPQHF.

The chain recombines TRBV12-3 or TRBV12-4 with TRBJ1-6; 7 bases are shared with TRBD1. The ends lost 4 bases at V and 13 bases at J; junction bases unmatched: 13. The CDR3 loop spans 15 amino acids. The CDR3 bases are TGTGCCAGCAGTTACCTGGACAGGCCGAGTAGTCCCCTCCACTTT. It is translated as CASSYLDRPSSPLHF.

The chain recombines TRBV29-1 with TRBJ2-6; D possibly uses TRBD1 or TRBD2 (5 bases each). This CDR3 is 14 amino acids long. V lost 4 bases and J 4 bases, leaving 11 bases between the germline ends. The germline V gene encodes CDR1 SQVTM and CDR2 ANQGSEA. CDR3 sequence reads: CSVVEGNGANVLTF. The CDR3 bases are TGCAGCGTTGTCGAGGGGAACGGGGCCAACGTCCTGACTTTC.

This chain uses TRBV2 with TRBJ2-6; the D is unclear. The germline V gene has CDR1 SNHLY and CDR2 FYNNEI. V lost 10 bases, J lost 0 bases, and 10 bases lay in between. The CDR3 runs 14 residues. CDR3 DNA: TGTGCCACCAAAAACTACTCTGGGGCCAACGTCCTGACTTTC. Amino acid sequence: CATKNYSGANVLTF.

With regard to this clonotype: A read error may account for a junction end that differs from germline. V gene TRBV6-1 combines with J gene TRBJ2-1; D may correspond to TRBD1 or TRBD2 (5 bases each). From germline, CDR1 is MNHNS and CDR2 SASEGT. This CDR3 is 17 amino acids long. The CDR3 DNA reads TGTGCTAGCATGGGGGATACAGCCGCTAGCTCCTACAGTGAGCAGTTCTTC. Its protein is CASMGDTAASSYSEQFF.

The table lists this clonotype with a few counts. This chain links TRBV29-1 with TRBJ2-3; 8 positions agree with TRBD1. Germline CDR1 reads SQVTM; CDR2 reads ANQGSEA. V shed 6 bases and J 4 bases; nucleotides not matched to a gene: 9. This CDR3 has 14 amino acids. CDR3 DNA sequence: TGCAGCGTCGGGACAGGAATGCAGGCAGATACGCAGTATTTT. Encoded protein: CSVGTGMQADTQYF.

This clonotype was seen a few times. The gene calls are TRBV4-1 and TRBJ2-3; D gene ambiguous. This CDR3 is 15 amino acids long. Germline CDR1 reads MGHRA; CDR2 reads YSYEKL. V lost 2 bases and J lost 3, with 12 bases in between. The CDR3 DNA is TGCGCCAGCAGCCAAAGGGCGGCGGTGACAGATACGCAGTATTTT. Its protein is CASSQRAAVTDTQYF.

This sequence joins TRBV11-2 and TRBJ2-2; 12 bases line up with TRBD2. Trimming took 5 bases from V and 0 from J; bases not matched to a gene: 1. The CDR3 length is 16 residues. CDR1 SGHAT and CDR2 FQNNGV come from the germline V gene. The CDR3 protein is CASSRTSGTNTGELFF. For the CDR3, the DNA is TGTGCCAGCAGCCGGACTAGCGGGACGAACACCGGGGAGCTGTTTTTT.

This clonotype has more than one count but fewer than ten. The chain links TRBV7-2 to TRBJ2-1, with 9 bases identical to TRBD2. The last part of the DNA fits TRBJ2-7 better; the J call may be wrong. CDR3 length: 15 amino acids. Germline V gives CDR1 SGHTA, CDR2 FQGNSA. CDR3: CASSQERAGGREQYF. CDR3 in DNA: TGTGCCAGCAGCCAGGAGCGAGCGGGAGGTCGCGAGCAGTACTTC.